Listed below are T cell receptor beta chains from one sample, sequenced in a study of metastatic and nonmetastatic thyroid tumors. MiXCR was used by TCRdb to re-call the PCR reads. In the table there are roughly 18,000 clones, 28% of which are singletons. What was sequenced was tumor tissue. The receptors come from a female donor with papillary thyroid cancer or a benign thyroid nodule (not recorded which). Some clones in this sample may be carry-over from other donors' samples. CDR3s include the opening cysteine and the closing phenylalanine or tryptophan. The order of the fields is CDR3 DNA, CDR3 protein, clone size, J gene, D gene, V gene. The D gene is left open where the match is weak. Size is omitted from some rows. Given values are once, few, many or a class for expanded clones.

cdr3_nt: TGTGCCTGGAGTTTAACCGGGACAGGGCTTGCTTTCTTT; cdr3_aa: CAWSLTGTGLAFF; clone_size: -; j_call: TRBJ1-1; d_call: TRBD1; v_call: TRBV30
cdr3_nt: TGCAGTGCTGCAGGGTTAGCGTTTTCTAACTATGGCTACACCTTC; cdr3_aa: CSAAGLAFSNYGYTF; clone_size: many; j_call: TRBJ1-2; d_call: -; v_call: TRBV20-1
cdr3_nt: TGTGCCAGCAGAACGGTCACTGAAGCTTTCTTT; cdr3_aa: CASRTVTEAFF; clone_size: few; j_call: TRBJ1-1; d_call: -; v_call: TRBV6-4
cdr3_nt: TGTGCCAGCACCCTGGGGTTTAACTATGGCTACACCTTC; cdr3_aa: CASTLGFNYGYTF; clone_size: -; j_call: TRBJ1-2; d_call: -; v_call: TRBV28
cdr3_nt: TGTGCCAGCAGCCCCGCTAACGGGATTGTGGCCAAAAACATTCAGTACTTC; cdr3_aa: CASSPANGIVAKNIQYF; clone_size: -; j_call: TRBJ2-4; d_call: -; v_call: TRBV14
cdr3_nt: TGCAGTCCTCAGGGGGGACTAGCGAACTCTCATGAGCAGTTCTTC; cdr3_aa: CSPQGGLANSHEQFF; clone_size: -; j_call: TRBJ2-1; d_call: TRBD2; v_call: TRBV20-1
cdr3_nt: TGTGCCTGGAGCAGCGCAAGGTTTAAGGGAAATCACCCCCAGCATTTT; cdr3_aa: CAWSSARFKGNHPQHF; clone_size: -; j_call: TRBJ1-5; d_call: -; v_call: TRBV30
cdr3_nt: TGTGCCAGCAGCTTAGGATTAGGAGGGTCTGAAGCTTTCTTT; cdr3_aa: CASSLGLGGSEAFF; clone_size: once; j_call: TRBJ1-1; d_call: -; v_call: TRBV11-2
cdr3_nt: TGCAGTGCTAGGGTGACAGGGCCCTCTGGAAACACCATATATTTT; cdr3_aa: CSARVTGPSGNTIYF; clone_size: many; j_call: TRBJ1-3; d_call: TRBD1; v_call: TRBV20-1
cdr3_nt: TGTTTCAGCAGCCTCGCCCCTGACAGGGGTAATGAAAAACTGTTTTTT; cdr3_aa: CFSSLAPDRGNEKLFF; clone_size: -; j_call: TRBJ1-4; d_call: TRBD1; v_call: TRBV5-5
cdr3_nt: TGTGCCAGCAGTTGGGCGGCAGTCTCCTACAATGAGCAGTTCTTC; cdr3_aa: CASSWAAVSYNEQFF; clone_size: medium-sized; j_call: TRBJ2-1; d_call: -; v_call: TRBV27
cdr3_nt: TGTGCCATCAGTGACGGTGGCAGCTCTGGGGCCAACGTCTTGACTTTC; cdr3_aa: CAISDGGSSGANVLTF; clone_size: few; j_call: TRBJ2-6; d_call: -; v_call: TRBV10-3
cdr3_nt: TGCGCCAGCAGCCGCGAGGATTTAGACGAAGCTTTCTTT; cdr3_aa: CASSREDLDEAFF; clone_size: -; j_call: TRBJ1-1; d_call: -; v_call: TRBV5-1
cdr3_nt: TGTGCCAGCAGAAGGGCTTCGCAGGGGGTGACCCAGTACTTC; cdr3_aa: CASRRASQGVTQYF; clone_size: medium-sized; j_call: TRBJ2-5; d_call: TRBD1; v_call: TRBV27
cdr3_nt: TGTGCCAGCAGTGACCGAGAGACCCAGTACTTC; cdr3_aa: CASSDRETQYF; clone_size: few; j_call: TRBJ2-5; d_call: -; v_call: TRBV2
cdr3_nt: TGTGCCAGCAGTTCCCCCAGGCAGGGAACTATGAGGCAGTACTTC; cdr3_aa: CASSSPRQGTMRQYF; clone_size: -; j_call: TRBJ2-7; d_call: -; v_call: TRBV6-1
cdr3_nt: TGTGCCAGCACTTCTTGGGTTAAAGGCACTGAAGCTTTCTTT; cdr3_aa: CASTSWVKGTEAFF; clone_size: many; j_call: TRBJ1-1; d_call: -; v_call: TRBV6-2/TRBV6-3
cdr3_nt: TGTGCCAGCAGCTTGGGTGGGTTTTCTGGGGCCAACGTCCTGACTTTC; cdr3_aa: CASSLGGFSGANVLTF; clone_size: many; j_call: TRBJ2-6; d_call: -; v_call: TRBV5-6
cdr3_nt: TGTGCCAGCGAAAGGGACCGTGCCATGAACATTCAATACTTC; cdr3_aa: CASERDRAMNIQYF; clone_size: many; j_call: TRBJ2-4; d_call: -; v_call: TRBV2